The 9 T cell receptor beta chains reported below all come from one sample, sequenced in a study of cytomegalovirus exposure and HLA in healthy donors. Researchers ran the PCR with 60 Vbeta and 13 Jbeta primers. TCRdb's table, derived via immunoSEQ multiplex PCR, lists solely in-frame clones and lacks some. The sample contains around 85,000 clones, 74% of which appear only once. Sequenced input: PBMCs. Every receptor here comes from a man aged 30 to 39 in good health and CMV-seropositive.

The gene calls are TRBV9 and TRBJ2-5; TRBD2 matches 7 bases. The trim removed 2 bases at V and 2 bases at J, leaving 3 bases unmatched. Per the germline V gene, CDR1 is SGDLS and CDR2 is YYNGEE. This CDR3 has 14 amino acids. As DNA, the CDR3 is TGTGCCAGCAGCGTTGGACTAGTACAAGAGACCCAGTACTTC. Its translation: CASSVGLVQETQYF.

The gene calls are TRBV6-6 and TRBJ2-1, with 12 bases aligning to TRBD2. Germline values: CDR1 MNHNY, CDR2 SVGAGI (reference sequence). The CDR3 consists of 15 residues. V lost 10 bases to trimming and J lost 7 bases; unmatched junction nucleotides: 11. The CDR3 nucleotides read TGTGCCACCGGTTCGGGACTAGCGGGTGCGAATGAGCAGTTCTTC. Translated, it gives CATGSGLAGANEQFF.

This clone was seen only a few times. A junction boundary mismatches the germline segment, possibly from a read error. The chain recombines TRBV6-1 with TRBJ1-2, with D hard to call. Germline CDR1 reads MNHNS; CDR2 reads SASEGT. This CDR3 is 15 amino acids long. The DNA for the CDR3 is TGTGCCAGCAGTGAAGTGTCCGGACTAGAATCTGGCTACCCCTTC. It specifies CASSEVSGLESGYPF.

The chain couples TRBV11-2 to TRBJ2-5; 7 nucleotides line up with TRBD2. This CDR3 has 19 residues. Trimming removed 2 bases from V and 4 bases from J; junction bases left unmatched: 19. Germline values: CDR1 SGHAT, CDR2 FQNNGV. The chain's CDR3 is CASSLYRGGAGEGGETQYF. In DNA, the CDR3 is TGTGCCAGCAGCTTATATCGGGGCGGGGCGGGGGAAGGTGGAGAGACCCAGTACTTC.

This clone came up many times. The chain employs TRBV5-8 and TRBJ1-5, with 9 bases aligning to TRBD1. V was pared by 3 bases and J by 5 bases, with 0 bases of the junction left unmatched. CDR3 size: 13 residues. Germline V gives CDR1 SGHTS, CDR2 YDEGEE. The DNA for the CDR3 is TGTGCCAGCAGCTGGGACAGGGATCAGCCCCAGCATTTT. Translation gives CASSWDRDQPQHF.

This clone was detected once. The rearrangement uses TRBV4-2 and TRBJ2-7; D is uncertain. This CDR3 has 15 amino acids. The V end was cut by 0 bases, the J end by 2 bases, with 11 bases between. Per the germline V gene, CDR1 is LGHNA and CDR2 is YNFKEQ. The CDR3 is CASSQEARSPYEQYF. In nucleotides, the CDR3 is TGTGCCAGCAGCCAAGAGGCCAGGTCACCCTACGAGCAGTACTTC.

The chain uses TRBV29-1 and TRBJ1-1; no reliable D call. CDR1 is SQVTM, CDR2 ANQGSEA, per germline. The CDR3 runs 13 residues. Trimming pared 2 bases from V and 0 bases from J, leaving 7 bases between. The DNA of the CDR3 is TGCAGCGTTGAACAACAGTTGAACACTGAAGCTTTCTTT. It codes for CSVEQQLNTEAFF.

The rearrangement joins TRBV4-1 to TRBJ1-2, with a possible D match to TRBD1 (6 bases). The CDR3 covers 13 residues. Germline CDR1 reads MGHRA; CDR2 reads YSYEKL. V was shortened by 6 bases and J by 6 bases, with 14 bases between the two germline ends. The CDR3: CASRPDSYDGYTF. The CDR3 DNA is TGCGCCAGCAGGCCGGACAGTTATGATGGCTACACCTTC.

This clone was counted a few times. Here the CDR3 DNA reads TGCGCCAGCAGCCTCCGGACAAGTCCTAATGAAAAACTGTTTTTT. Its translation is CASSLRTSPNEKLFF. The V and J genes are TRBV4-1 and TRBJ1-4; tentatively, D is TRBD1 (5 bases). Trimming pared 4 bases from V and 3 bases from J, leaving 12 bases between. This CDR3 region has 15 residues. In germline, CDR1 is MGHRA, CDR2 YSYEKL.